These T cell receptor beta chains were read from a single sample in a study of blood T cell repertoires in COVID-19. The protocol was immunoSEQ multiplex PCR, while the TCRdb copy is restricted to in-frame clones and leaves out a portion. Among 300,000 to 450,000 clones, approximately 88% were seen once, and the ten largest hold around 3%. Sequencing input: peripheral blood. The source is a woman between 25 and 40 years old with COVID-19, enrolled during active disease. CDR3s include the opening cysteine and the closing phenylalanine or tryptophan. The order of the fields is V gene, J gene, D gene, clone size, CDR3 protein, CDR3 DNA. The D gene is left open where the match is weak. Where a row states a size, it is once, few, many or the class of an expanded clone; other rows omit it.

v_gene: TRBV7-8
j_gene: TRBJ2-3
d_gene: TRBD2
abundance: few
CDR3aa: CASSLEARAGGPGTDTQYF
CDR3nt: TGTGCCAGCAGCTTAGAAGCTAGAGCGGGGGGTCCCGGCACAGATACGCAGTATTTT

v_gene: TRBV4-1
j_gene: TRBJ2-3
d_gene: -
abundance: -
CDR3aa: CASSQDYPSRDTQYF
CDR3nt: TGCGCCAGCAGCCAAGATTACCCTAGCCGCGATACGCAGTATTTT

v_gene: TRBV6-5
j_gene: TRBJ1-3
d_gene: TRBD1
abundance: -
CDR3aa: CASSYAGQGVGNTIYF
CDR3nt: TGTGCCAGCAGTTACGCGGGACAGGGAGTTGGAAACACCATATATTTT

v_gene: TRBV19
j_gene: TRBJ1-4
d_gene: TRBD1
abundance: -
CDR3aa: CASNGPGQGSEKLFF
CDR3nt: TGTGCCAGTAATGGGCCGGGACAGGGGTCTGAAAAACTGTTTTTT

v_gene: TRBV6-6
j_gene: TRBJ2-1
d_gene: TRBD2
abundance: -
CDR3aa: CASSLLASTSGGPSSYNEQFF
CDR3nt: TGTGCCAGCAGCCTACTCGCGTCGACTAGCGGGGGCCCTAGCTCCTACAATGAGCAGTTCTTC

v_gene: TRBV27
j_gene: TRBJ2-7
d_gene: -
abundance: few
CDR3aa: CASSLKAGAGEQYF
CDR3nt: TGTGCCAGCAGTTTAAAGGCAGGGGCAGGGGAGCAGTACTTC

v_gene: TRBV29-1
j_gene: TRBJ2-1
d_gene: -
abundance: -
CDR3aa: CSVDSGGNEQFF
CDR3nt: TGCAGCGTTGATTCGGGTGGCAATGAGCAGTTCTTC

v_gene: TRBV7-2
j_gene: TRBJ2-1
d_gene: TRBD2
abundance: -
CDR3aa: CASSLSSGFYNEQFF
CDR3nt: TGTGCCAGCAGCCTCTCTAGCGGATTCTACAATGAGCAGTTCTTC

v_gene: TRBV7-9
j_gene: TRBJ2-2
d_gene: TRBD1
abundance: -
CDR3aa: CASSLPGTGGTGELFF
CDR3nt: TGTGCCAGCAGCTTACCAGGGACAGGGGGTACCGGGGAGCTGTTTTTT

v_gene: TRBV11-2
j_gene: TRBJ1-1
d_gene: -
abundance: -
CDR3aa: CASSLVAGLGTEAFF
CDR3nt: TGTGCCAGCAGCTTGGTAGCGGGCCTCGGCACTGAAGCTTTCTTT

v_gene: TRBV28
j_gene: TRBJ1-5
d_gene: TRBD1
abundance: -
CDR3aa: CASSFFPTGVSNQPQHF
CDR3nt: TGTGCCAGCAGTTTTTTTCCGACAGGGGTTAGCAATCAGCCCCAGCATTTT

v_gene: TRBV19
j_gene: TRBJ2-1
d_gene: -
abundance: -
CDR3aa: CASSIDLAQGGYNEQFF
CDR3nt: TGTGCCAGTAGTATAGATCTAGCTCAGGGGGGCTACAATGAGCAGTTCTTC

v_gene: TRBV11-2
j_gene: TRBJ2-7
d_gene: TRBD1
abundance: -
CDR3aa: CASRLGTAPGEQYF
CDR3nt: TGTGCCAGCAGACTCGGGACAGCGCCAGGGGAGCAGTACTTC

v_gene: TRBV6-2/TRBV6-3
j_gene: TRBJ2-7
d_gene: TRBD1
abundance: -
CDR3aa: CASSERTGGVNF
CDR3nt: TGTGCCAGCAGCGAGAGAACAGGGGGCGTGAACTTC

v_gene: TRBV28
j_gene: TRBJ1-3
d_gene: TRBD1
abundance: once
CDR3aa: CASRPGGGNTIYF
CDR3nt: TGTGCCAGCAGGCCAGGGGGTGGAAACACCATATATTTT

v_gene: TRBV19
j_gene: TRBJ1-3
d_gene: TRBD1
abundance: many
CDR3aa: CASSLTGGLSPSGNTIYF
CDR3nt: TGTGCCAGTAGCCTGACAGGGGGTCTATCCCCGTCTGGAAACACCATATATTTT

v_gene: TRBV5-1
j_gene: TRBJ1-2
d_gene: TRBD1
abundance: once
CDR3aa: CASSLGDRGFPYGYTF
CDR3nt: TGCGCCAGCAGCTTGGGGGACAGGGGGTTTCCCTATGGCTACACCTTC

v_gene: TRBV28
j_gene: TRBJ1-5
d_gene: -
abundance: few
CDR3aa: CASSRGLVQPQHF
CDR3nt: TGTGCCAGCAGTCGCGGACTTGTTCAGCCCCAGCATTTT

v_gene: TRBV19
j_gene: TRBJ1-2
d_gene: -
abundance: once
CDR3aa: CASSMVDRILNYGYTF
CDR3nt: TGTGCCAGTAGTATGGTAGACAGGATTCTAAACTATGGCTACACCTTC

v_gene: TRBV11-3
j_gene: TRBJ1-4
d_gene: -
abundance: few
CDR3aa: CASSPGQANEKLFF
CDR3nt: TGTGCCAGCAGTCCAGGGCAAGCTAATGAAAAACTGTTTTTT

v_gene: TRBV4-3
j_gene: TRBJ2-7
d_gene: -
abundance: -
CDR3aa: CASSQDLEDRISYEQYF
CDR3nt: TGCGCCAGCAGCCAAGATCTAGAGGACAGAATATCCTACGAGCAGTACTTC

v_gene: TRBV4-2
j_gene: TRBJ1-1
d_gene: -
abundance: -
CDR3aa: CASSQPQQGTEAFF
CDR3nt: TGTGCCAGCAGCCAGCCACAACAGGGTACTGAAGCTTTCTTT

v_gene: TRBV12-3/TRBV12-4
j_gene: TRBJ2-2
d_gene: -
abundance: -
CDR3aa: CASSPLPGELFF
CDR3nt: TGTGCCAGCAGTCCCCTCCCCGGGGAGCTGTTTTTT

v_gene: TRBV5-1
j_gene: TRBJ2-3
d_gene: TRBD1
abundance: -
CDR3aa: CASSLAGTAYTDTQYF
CDR3nt: TGCGCCAGCAGCTTGGCCGGGACAGCATACACAGATACGCAGTATTTT

v_gene: TRBV11-2
j_gene: TRBJ1-3
d_gene: -
abundance: -
CDR3aa: CASSLSRGSSSGNTIYF
CDR3nt: TGTGCCAGCAGCTTAAGCAGGGGAAGTTCCTCTGGAAACACCATATATTTT

v_gene: TRBV21-1
j_gene: TRBJ2-1
d_gene: -
abundance: -
CDR3aa: CASHGLAGESFF
CDR3nt: TGTGCCAGCCATGGACTAGCGGGGGAGTCGTTCTTC

v_gene: TRBV19
j_gene: TRBJ1-6
d_gene: -
abundance: -
CDR3aa: CASSIEVRGYNSPLHF
CDR3nt: TGTGCCAGTAGTATCGAAGTAAGGGGATACAATTCACCCCTCCACTTT

v_gene: TRBV7-2
j_gene: TRBJ1-3
d_gene: TRBD1
abundance: -
CDR3aa: CASSPKPGQPSGNTIYF
CDR3nt: TGTGCCAGCAGCCCGAAGCCGGGACAGCCCTCTGGAAACACCATATATTTT

v_gene: TRBV28
j_gene: TRBJ1-2
d_gene: TRBD1
abundance: -
CDR3aa: CASSLSGTGNYGYTF
CDR3nt: TGTGCCAGCAGTTTATCCGGGACAGGGAACTATGGCTACACCTTC

v_gene: TRBV6-5
j_gene: TRBJ1-3
d_gene: -
abundance: -
CDR3aa: CASRGTSGNTIYF
CDR3nt: TGTGCCAGCCGGGGGACCTCTGGAAACACCATATATTTT

v_gene: TRBV6-5
j_gene: TRBJ1-4
d_gene: TRBD1
abundance: -
CDR3aa: CASSPDRAEKLFF
CDR3nt: TGTGCCAGCAGCCCCGACAGGGCTGAAAAACTGTTTTTT

v_gene: TRBV15
j_gene: TRBJ2-1
d_gene: -
abundance: -
CDR3aa: CATSRDLSNEQFF
CDR3nt: TGTGCCACCAGCAGAGATCTCAGCAATGAGCAGTTCTTC

v_gene: TRBV7-9
j_gene: TRBJ2-2
d_gene: TRBD1
abundance: -
CDR3aa: CASSFRDRGLPGTGELFF
CDR3nt: TGTGCCAGCAGCTTCCGGGACAGGGGGCTTCCGGGAACCGGGGAGCTGTTTTTT

v_gene: TRBV7-2
j_gene: TRBJ1-4
d_gene: -
abundance: -
CDR3aa: CASSQVGGVSEKLFF
CDR3nt: TGTGCCAGCAGTCAAGTAGGGGGAGTGAGCGAAAAACTGTTTTTT

v_gene: TRBV18
j_gene: TRBJ1-6
d_gene: -
abundance: once
CDR3aa: CASSPLDSINSPLHF
CDR3nt: TGTGCCAGCTCACCACTGGACAGCATTAATTCACCCCTCCACTTT

v_gene: TRBV15
j_gene: TRBJ1-2
d_gene: -
abundance: -
CDR3aa: CATSRDRGERGYTF
CDR3nt: TGTGCCACCAGCAGAGATCGGGGTGAGAGAGGCTACACCTTC

v_gene: TRBV9
j_gene: TRBJ1-1
d_gene: -
abundance: -
CDR3aa: CASSQGLNTEAFF
CDR3nt: TGTGCCAGCAGCCAGGGCCTCAACACTGAAGCTTTCTTT

v_gene: TRBV5-1
j_gene: TRBJ2-2
d_gene: -
abundance: -
CDR3aa: CASSLELADFTGELFF
CDR3nt: TGCGCCAGCAGCTTGGAGCTCGCGGACTTCACCGGGGAGCTGTTTTTT

v_gene: TRBV16
j_gene: TRBJ2-5
d_gene: TRBD1
abundance: -
CDR3aa: CASSQSAQGAETQYF
CDR3nt: TGTGCCAGCAGCCAATCTGCACAGGGGGCAGAGACCCAGTACTTC

v_gene: TRBV7-8
j_gene: TRBJ2-5
d_gene: TRBD1
abundance: -
CDR3aa: CASSRDSQETQYF
CDR3nt: TGTGCCAGCAGCCGGGACAGCCAAGAGACCCAGTACTTC

v_gene: TRBV19
j_gene: TRBJ1-1
d_gene: TRBD1
abundance: -
CDR3aa: CASSADREGEAFF
CDR3nt: TGTGCCAGTAGTGCGGACAGGGAGGGTGAAGCTTTCTTT

v_gene: TRBV12-1
j_gene: TRBJ1-2
d_gene: -
abundance: -
CDR3aa: CASSQRQGALSNYGYTF
CDR3nt: TGTGCCAGCAGCCAAAGACAGGGGGCTCTCTCGAACTATGGCTACACCTTC

v_gene: TRBV10-3
j_gene: TRBJ2-7
d_gene: TRBD1
abundance: -
CDR3aa: CAISPGTGLSEQYF
CDR3nt: TGTGCCATCAGTCCGGGGACAGGCCTAAGCGAGCAGTACTTC

v_gene: TRBV6-5
j_gene: TRBJ2-1
d_gene: TRBD2
abundance: -
CDR3aa: CASSRTSGSRLWQFF
CDR3nt: TGTGCCAGCAGCCGTACTAGCGGGAGTAGGCTATGGCAGTTCTTC

v_gene: TRBV11-3
j_gene: TRBJ2-5
d_gene: TRBD1
abundance: -
CDR3aa: CASSLGYRGRQETQYF
CDR3nt: TGTGCCAGCAGCTTAGGGTACAGGGGGCGCCAAGAGACCCAGTACTTC

v_gene: TRBV19
j_gene: TRBJ1-4
d_gene: TRBD1
abundance: -
CDR3aa: CASNRQGSDEKLFF
CDR3nt: TGTGCCAGTAACAGACAGGGTTCGGACGAAAAACTGTTTTTT

v_gene: TRBV3-1/TRBV3-2
j_gene: TRBJ2-1
d_gene: TRBD2
abundance: -
CDR3aa: CASSQDVVAGEQFF
CDR3nt: TGTGCCAGCAGCCAAGATGTGGTAGCGGGAGAGCAGTTCTTC

v_gene: TRBV10-1
j_gene: TRBJ2-2
d_gene: -
abundance: -
CDR3aa: CASSELSTGELFF
CDR3nt: TGCGCCAGCAGTGAATTGAGCACCGGGGAGCTGTTTTTT

v_gene: TRBV19
j_gene: TRBJ1-2
d_gene: -
abundance: -
CDR3aa: CASEAGQGRYGYTF
CDR3nt: TGTGCCAGTGAGGCGGGGCAGGGCCGTTATGGCTACACCTTC

v_gene: TRBV7-9
j_gene: TRBJ2-2
d_gene: TRBD2
abundance: -
CDR3aa: CASSSLAGGQNGGELFF
CDR3nt: TGTGCCAGCAGCTCGCTAGCGGGAGGGCAGAATGGCGGGGAGCTGTTTTTT

v_gene: TRBV5-3
j_gene: TRBJ1-1
d_gene: -
abundance: -
CDR3aa: CARMTEGFKAEAFF
CDR3nt: TGTGCCAGGATGACCGAGGGTTTTAAAGCTGAAGCTTTCTTT

v_gene: TRBV5-6
j_gene: TRBJ1-3
d_gene: -
abundance: -
CDR3aa: CASSSTISGNTIYF
CDR3nt: TGTGCCAGCAGTTCTACTATCTCTGGAAACACCATATATTTT

v_gene: TRBV7-8
j_gene: TRBJ1-5
d_gene: -
abundance: -
CDR3aa: CASSLVQTGNQPQHF
CDR3nt: TGTGCCAGCAGCTTAGTTCAGACAGGCAATCAGCCCCAGCATTTT

v_gene: TRBV30
j_gene: TRBJ2-3
d_gene: -
abundance: -
CDR3aa: CAWSATSTDTQYF
CDR3nt: TGTGCCTGGAGTGCAACTAGCACAGATACGCAGTATTTT

v_gene: TRBV13
j_gene: TRBJ2-3
d_gene: -
abundance: -
CDR3aa: CASSPLGLSDTQYF
CDR3nt: TGTGCCAGCAGCCCCCTGGGACTTTCAGATACGCAGTATTTT